Shown below are 32 T cell receptor beta chains from a single sample sequenced in a study of regulatory T cells in long-lasting Graves disease. The time point: persistent/refractory GD, antithyroid drugs over 5 years with positive TRAb. The TCR library was made from RNA that had been extracted from PBMCs in TRIzol. Relying on iRepertoire HTBI primers and Arm-PCR of CDR3 regions, the team built TCR beta libraries. TCRdb passed the multiplex PCR reads through MiXCR, listing each CDR3 protein once. The sample lists around 430,000 distinct CDR3 sequences; approximately 23% were seen once. The input for sequencing was peripheral blood mononuclear cells (PBMCs), taken when the disease was refractory, from a patient treated with antithyroid drugs. The receptors here all came from a female donor with Graves disease.

This clonotype was seen a few times. The rearrangement uses TRBV10-3 and TRBJ1-1; 7 bases are shared with TRBD1. The CDR3 runs to 14 residues. CDR1 is ENHRY and CDR2 is SYGVKD in the germline V gene. The trim removed 4 bases at V and 1 base at J, leaving 3 bases unmatched. The CDR3 region is CAISAGQENTEAFF. DNA of the CDR3: TGTGCCATCAGTGCTGGACAGGAGAACACTGAAGCTTTCTTT.

Worth noting for this clonotype: The junction shows a germline mismatch at one end, possibly a read error. The gene calls are TRBV19 and TRBJ1-5; 7 bases match TRBD1. The CDR3 sequence is 14 residues long. Germline V gene sequence: CDR1 LNHDA, CDR2 SQIVND (reference sequence). Here the CDR3 reads CASNLGGRGQPQHF. The CDR3 DNA follows: TGTGCCAGTAACCTAGGGGGCCGTGGGCAGCCCCAGCACTTT.

This chain uses TRBV6-5 with TRBJ1-4; TRBD1 matches at 8 bases. Looked up from germline, CDR1 is MNHEY and CDR2 is SVGAGI. V lost 1 base to trimming and J lost 3 bases; unmatched junction nucleotides: 7. CDR3 length: 17 residues. In DNA form, the CDR3 reads TGTGCCAGCAGTTACTTTGGGCAGGGGGCGGCTAATGAAAAACTGTTTTTT. It specifies CASSYFGQGAANEKLFF.

This clonotype was observed a handful of times. The chain has TRBV3-1 and TRBJ2-7, with D possibly being TRBD2 (6 bases). Deletions cut 7 bases from V and 5 bases from J, with 15 bases between. Germline CDR1 is LGHDT and CDR2 is YNNKEL (reference sequence). The CDR3 is made up of 13 amino acids. The DNA of the CDR3 is TGTGCCAGCACCCCGATGGGAGGCCACGAGCAGTACTTC. This sequence encodes CASTPMGGHEQYF.

There are a few counts of this clonotype. The chain has TRBV5-1 and TRBJ1-1; possibly TRBD1 for D (5 bases). This CDR3 region has 15 residues. Germline lookup yields CDR1 SGHRS and CDR2 YFSETQ. The ends were cut back, 4 bases at V and 6 bases at J, with 19 bases in the middle. The chain's CDR3 is CASSPPGEGTAEAFF. In DNA form, the CDR3 reads TGCGCCAGCAGCCCTCCGGGGGAAGGGACCGCTGAAGCTTTCTTT.

This clonotype was recorded many times. V is TRBV27 and J is TRBJ1-2; D call uncertain. Trimming pared 3 bases from V and 3 bases from J, leaving 11 bases between. CDR1 and CDR2 from the germline V gene are MNHEY and SMNVEV (reference sequence). The CDR3 loop spans 14 amino acids. The CDR3 reads CASSFRPSYYGYTF. DNA for the CDR3: TGTGCCAGCAGTTTCCGGCCCTCCTACTATGGCTACACCTTC.

This clonotype came up many times. J is TRBJ2-5 and V is TRBV19, with D perhaps matching TRBD2 (5 bases). The CDR3 consists of 15 residues. V lost 7 bases, J lost 2 bases, and 17 bases lay in between. Germline CDR1 LNHDA, CDR2 SQIVND (reference sequence). In DNA, the CDR3 is TGTGCCAGTACCGGCACTGGCACGGGACAAGAGACCCAGTACTTC. Its translation is CASTGTGTGQETQYF.

This clonotype was detected ten times or more. V and J are TRBV20-1 and TRBJ1-6; D ambiguous. Germline lookup yields CDR1 DFQATT and CDR2 SNEGSKA (reference sequence). CDR3 length: 11 amino acids. The V end was cut by 3 bases, the J end by 7 bases, with 4 bases between. The CDR3 DNA follows: TGCAGTGCTAGTGAAAATTCACCCCTCCACTTT. Residues: CSASENSPLHF.

The chain links TRBV19 to TRBJ2-7, with 8 positions matching TRBD1. The trim removed 5 bases at V and 2 bases at J, leaving 8 bases unmatched. The CDR3 contains 15 residues. From germline, CDR1 is LNHDA and CDR2 SQIVND (reference sequence). The CDR3 reads CASSPVRGRAYEQYF. Written as DNA, the CDR3 is TGTGCCAGTAGTCCCGTCAGGGGGCGCGCCTACGAGCAGTACTTC. Looking up the rest from reference TRBV19 and TRBJ2-7 gives the full variable domain: DGGITQSPKYLFRKEGQNVTLSCEQNLNHDAMYWYRQDPGQGLRLIYYSQIVNDFQKGDIAEGYSVSREKKESFPLTVTSAQKNPTAFYLCASSPVRGRAYEQYFGPGTRLTVT.

This clonotype was counted at least ten times. This chain connects TRBV12-3 or TRBV12-4 to TRBJ2-5; D might be TRBD1 (5 bases). The CDR3 runs 14 residues. V was shortened by 7 bases and J by 1 base, with 13 bases between the two germline ends. CDR3 in amino acids: CASTRDSFQETQYF. The CDR3 coding sequence is TGTGCCAGCACCCGAGACAGCTTCCAAGAGACCCAGTACTTC.

This clonotype showed up just once. The rearrangement links TRBV12-3 or TRBV12-4 to TRBJ1-1; D is uncertain. Trimming removed 6 bases at V and 0 bases at J, with 32 bases between. This CDR3 comprises 21 residues. The CDR3 protein is CASRHKDVAAGAWGMNTEAFF. CDR3 coding DNA: TGTGCCAGCAGGCATAAGGACGTGGCGGCAGGAGCCTGGGGAATGAACACTGAAGCTTTCTTT.

There are many counts of this clonotype. J is TRBJ2-7 and V is TRBV6-5; no definite D call. There are 16 residues in the CDR3. Per the germline V gene, CDR1 is MNHEY and CDR2 is SVGAGI. V was pared by 0 bases and J by 3 bases, with 15 bases between. The CDR3 bases are TGTGCCAGCAGTTACTCGACACCCAAGTTGATCTACGAGCAGTACTTC. Encoded protein: CASSYSTPKLIYEQYF.

Details on this clonotype: This sequence may be a read error, since a much larger clone differs from it by one base. The chain couples TRBV7-8 to TRBJ1-1, with D possibly matching TRBD1 (5 bases). CDR3 size: 13 residues. CDR1 SGHVS and CDR2 FQNEAQ come from the germline V gene. CDR3 in DNA: TGTGTCAGCAGCTTCAGGGAGGGCGCTGAAGCTTTCTTT. It encodes CVSSFREGAEAFF. Together with reference TRBV7-8 and TRBJ1-1, the CDR3 gives the full variable domain: GAGVSQSPRYKVAKRGQDVALRCDPISGHVSLFWYQQALGQGPEFLTYFQNEAQLDKSGLPSDRFFAERPEGSVSTLKIQRTQQEDSAVYLCVSSFREGAEAFFGQGTRLTVV.

This clonotype showed up many times. The chain is built from TRBV7-2 and TRBJ2-2; D remains unclear. The CDR3 length is 16 residues. The V and J ends lost 1 base and 2 bases respectively, with 11 bases between them. CDR1 and CDR2 (germline): SGHTA, FQGNSA. The CDR3 DNA is TGTGCCAGCAGCTTAGTTGGCGGCACAAACACCGGGGAGCTGTTTTTT. Protein sequence: CASSLVGGTNTGELFF.

The rearrangement links TRBV19 to TRBJ2-5; no definite D call. The germline gives CDR1 LNHDA, CDR2 SQIVND (reference sequence). CDR3 length: 17 amino acids. V shed 0 bases and J shed 4 bases, with 18 bases lying between them. The CDR3 is CASSIDSFGTARETQYF. The CDR3, as DNA: TGTGCCAGTAGTATAGATAGTTTCGGAACGGCCCGAGAGACCCAGTACTTC.

Ten or more counts support this clonotype. The V call is TRBV27, the J call TRBJ2-7; D is possibly TRBD1 or TRBD2 (5 bases each). V was pared by 6 bases and J by 1 base, with 22 bases between. This CDR3 has 17 residues. The germline CDR1 and CDR2 sequences are MNHEY and SMNVEV (reference sequence). The CDR3 nucleotides read TGTGCCAGCAGCTACCAACTGGGACCCACAGGATCCTACGAGCAGTACTTC. Translating gives CASSYQLGPTGSYEQYF.

This clonotype was detected ten times or more. CDR3 in DNA: TGTGCCAGCAGTTTAGCAGGTCATAGGACGTACGAGCAGTACTTC. The encoded protein is CASSLAGHRTYEQYF. J is TRBJ2-7 and V is TRBV27; no definite D call. The CDR3 spans 15 residues. V lost 2 bases, J lost 4 bases, and 15 bases lay in between. Per germline, CDR1 MNHEY and CDR2 SMNVEV (reference sequence).

At least ten counts were recorded for this clonotype. One junction end does not reproduce the germline sequence, and a read error may be involved. The chain is built from TRBV12-3 or TRBV12-4 and TRBJ1-2; 9 nucleotides match TRBD1. This CDR3 contains 13 residues. The CDR3 sequence is CASTSVWDRVVAF. The CDR3 DNA is TGTGCCAGCACCTCTGTGTGGGACAGGGTGGTTGCCTTC.

The chain couples TRBV7-2 to TRBJ2-3; D not resolved. With 0 bases removed from V and 2 bases from J, the gap between germline ends came to 9 bases. The CDR3 length is 15 residues. CDR1 SGHTA and CDR2 FQGNSA come from the germline V gene. In nucleotides, the CDR3 is TGTGCCAGCAGCTTAGCTACGCCAAACACAGATACGCAGTATTTT. This gives the protein CASSLATPNTDTQYF.

This CDR3 is CASSQVGGVEQYF. The CDR3 region has the DNA TGCGCCAGCAGCCAAGTCGGGGGAGTCGAGCAGTACTTC. The V and J genes are TRBV4-1 and TRBJ2-7, with D maybe TRBD2 (6 bases). The CDR3 has 13 amino acids. V lost 1 base to trimming and J lost 6 bases, with 10 bases between them. The germline CDR1 and CDR2 sequences are MGHRA and YSYEKL.

This clonotype has a count of ten or more. V and J are TRBV27 and TRBJ1-2; 11 bases are shared with TRBD1. This CDR3 contains 15 residues. V dropped 5 bases and J dropped 4; count of bases not matched to a gene: 6. Germline values: CDR1 MNHEY, CDR2 SMNVEV (reference sequence). The CDR3 sequence: CASSPDRGRGYGYTF. The CDR3 coding sequence is TGTGCCAGCAGTCCGGACAGGGGGCGAGGCTATGGCTACACCTTC.

This clonotype occurred a few times. CDR3 sequence (DNA): TGTGCCACCGGACAGGGCCACGAGCAGTACTTC. Protein product: CATGQGHEQYF. The gene calls are TRBV24-1 and TRBJ2-7, with TRBD1 matching over 8 bases. V trimming: 9 bases; J trimming: 5 bases; junction bases outside the gene matches: 2. The germline CDR1 and CDR2 sequences are KGHDR and SFDVKD. The CDR3 totals 11 residues.

The chain combines TRBV4-1 with TRBJ1-2, with a possible D match to TRBD1 (5 bases). Germline-derived CDR1 and CDR2 are MGHRA and YSYEKL. This CDR3 contains 15 residues. Trimming stripped 2 bases from V and 4 bases from J, with 14 bases between. The CDR3 loop reads CASSQLRAGRYGYTF. The CDR3 nucleotides are TGCGCCAGCAGCCAACTCAGGGCAGGGCGCTATGGCTACACCTTC.

This clonotype was detected a few times. The chain couples TRBV6-1 to TRBJ1-2; D perhaps matches TRBD1 (6 bases). Trimming stripped 6 bases from V and 8 bases from J, with 16 bases between. This CDR3 has 13 amino acids. Germline CDR1 is MNHNS and CDR2 is SASEGT. The CDR3 reads CASRFSTGSGYTF. CDR3 sequence (DNA): TGTGCCAGCAGATTTAGTACAGGGAGCGGCTACACCTTC.

The chain combines TRBV20-1 with TRBJ1-5; D is possibly TRBD1 (5 bases). Germline values: CDR1 DFQATT, CDR2 SNEGSKA (reference sequence). CDR3 size: 14 residues. V lost 5 bases, J lost 1 base, and 12 bases lay in between. In DNA form, the CDR3 reads TGCAGTGCTCGCTCAGGGAGCAGCAATCAGCCCCAGCATTTT. As protein: CSARSGSSNQPQHF.

This sequence joins TRBV30 and TRBJ2-4; D ambiguous. The germline V and J ends were trimmed by 1 base and 3 bases, with 13 bases remaining between them. The length of the CDR3 is 15 residues. The germline V gene has CDR1 GTSNPN and CDR2 SVGIG (reference sequence). The CDR3: CAWSDQNFGKNIQYF. The CDR3 nucleotides are TGTGCCTGGAGTGACCAAAACTTCGGCAAAAACATTCAGTACTTC. The whole variable domain, remainder taken from reference TRBV30 and TRBJ2-4, is SQTIHQWPATLVQPVGSPLSLECTVEGTSNPNLYWYRQAAGRGLQLLFYSVGIGQISSEVPQNLSASRPQDRQFILSSKKLLLSDSGFYLCAWSDQNFGKNIQYFGAGTRLSVL.

This clonotype has a count of ten or more. The chain joins TRBV27 to TRBJ2-7; a weak D match, TRBD2 (6 bases). Germline CDR1 MNHEY, CDR2 SMNVEV (reference sequence). The CDR3 totals 13 residues. V dropped 8 bases and J dropped 7 bases, with 18 bases sitting between them. The CDR3 DNA follows: TGTGCCAGCGGGGGGACCGGTTTCGAAGAGCAGTACTTC. This sequence encodes CASGGTGFEEQYF.

The chain couples TRBV30 to TRBJ1-1; 11 bases agree with TRBD1. The CDR3 has 13 residues. V dropped 4 bases and J dropped 5; count of bases not matched to a gene: 3. Germline V gene lookup returns CDR1 GTSNPN and CDR2 SVGIG (reference sequence). The chain's CDR3 is CAWTWDRGTEAFF. Written as DNA, the CDR3 is TGTGCCTGGACCTGGGACAGGGGGACTGAAGCTTTCTTT.

The chain links TRBV7-9 to TRBJ2-7; weak D call: TRBD1 (6 bases). V was pared by 7 bases and J by 5 bases, with 15 bases between. This CDR3 contains 13 residues. The germline V gene has CDR1 SEHNR and CDR2 FQNEAQ (reference sequence). The CDR3 region is CASIHQGKNEQYF. DNA for the CDR3: TGTGCCAGCATCCATCAGGGGAAAAACGAGCAGTACTTC.

The rearrangement joins TRBV20-1 to TRBJ2-7; no firm D call. The germline V and J ends were trimmed by 2 bases and 1 base, with 0 bases remaining between them. CDR3 size: 10 residues. Germline lookup yields CDR1 DFQATT and CDR2 SNEGSKA (reference sequence). The CDR3 loop reads CSARSYEQYF. CDR3 DNA sequence: TGCAGTGCTAGATCCTACGAGCAGTACTTC.

This clonotype was recorded many times. The chain links TRBV6-5 to TRBJ1-1; the D gene is possibly TRBD1 (5 bases). The CDR3 runs to 15 residues. Germline V gene data show CDR1 as MNHEY and CDR2 as SVGAGI. Deletions cut 0 bases from V and 4 bases from J, with 12 bases between. The CDR3 sequence: CASSYSINGGTEAFF. CDR3 in DNA: TGTGCCAGCAGTTACTCGATAAACGGGGGCACTGAAGCTTTCTTT.

The chain links TRBV27 to TRBJ1-5, with unresolved D. Germline values: CDR1 MNHEY, CDR2 SMNVEV (reference sequence). CDR3 length: 15 residues. Between the trimmed V and J ends, which lost 4 bases and 0 bases, there was a span of 10 bases. This CDR3 reads CASSSGRASNQPQHF. The CDR3 DNA follows: TGTGCCAGCAGTTCAGGAAGGGCTAGCAATCAGCCCCAGCATTTT.